These 2 T cell receptor beta chains share one sample of origin, sequenced in a study of blood T cell repertoires in COVID-19. Here immunoSEQ multiplex PCR was the method, and the copy in TCRdb shows in-frame clones only, minus some. Among around 260,000 clones listed, just over 85% were seen once. The sample consisted of peripheral blood. The receptor set was obtained from a woman younger than 45 with active or convalescent COVID-19.

The rearrangement uses TRBV28 and TRBJ2-5; 7 nucleotides line up with TRBD1. The ends lost 7 bases at V and 4 bases at J; junction bases unmatched: 15. Per the germline V gene, CDR1 is MDHEN and CDR2 is SYDVKM. The CDR3 runs to 16 residues. The CDR3 here is CASTAPGQAMGETQYF. The CDR3 DNA reads as TGTGCCAGCACTGCCCCAGGACAGGCCATGGGAGAGACCCAGTACTTC.

The V and J genes are TRBV3-1 (or the pseudogene TRBV3-2) and TRBJ1-1; possible D gene TRBD1, 5 bases. The germline CDR1 and CDR2 sequences are LGHDT and YNNKEL (reference sequence). The CDR3 covers 14 residues. Trimming pared 2 bases from V and 4 bases from J, leaving 11 bases between. The CDR3 spells CASSQRGSGTEAFF. The CDR3 DNA sequence: TGTGCCAGCAGCCAAAGGGGCTCGGGCACTGAAGCTTTCTTT.